This TCR beta chain appears in the sequencing data of a study of blood T cell repertoires in COVID-19. Background on the study: COVID-19 samples collected from the United States, Italy and Spain covered acute and convalescent phases. From T cells, B-cell-depleted T cells, or PBMCs came the material, which was cDNA or gDNA.

The CDR3 spans 15 residues. Germline V gene data show CDR1 as SGHTA and CDR2 as FQGNSA. V dropped 3 bases and J dropped 5 bases, with 16 bases sitting between them. As originally analysed: From reference gene primer amplification, estimates of nucleated cell counts were derived. Measured with immunoSEQ multiplex PCR; TCRdb has only the in-frame clones, and not every one. The V and J calls and clone size are taken from that table; D and trimming were inferred from the DNA. The sample has approximately 64,000 clones, more than 70% seen once. The specimen sequenced was peripheral blood. The rearrangement uses TRBV7-2 and TRBJ2-5; a possible D gene is TRBD1 (5 bases). This receptor was identified in a man between 65 and 85 years old with acute or convalescent COVID-19. The CDR3 reads CASSLGRAHWETQYF. CDR3 sequence (DNA): TGTGCCAGCAGCTTGGGCAGGGCCCACTGGGAGACCCAGTACTTC.